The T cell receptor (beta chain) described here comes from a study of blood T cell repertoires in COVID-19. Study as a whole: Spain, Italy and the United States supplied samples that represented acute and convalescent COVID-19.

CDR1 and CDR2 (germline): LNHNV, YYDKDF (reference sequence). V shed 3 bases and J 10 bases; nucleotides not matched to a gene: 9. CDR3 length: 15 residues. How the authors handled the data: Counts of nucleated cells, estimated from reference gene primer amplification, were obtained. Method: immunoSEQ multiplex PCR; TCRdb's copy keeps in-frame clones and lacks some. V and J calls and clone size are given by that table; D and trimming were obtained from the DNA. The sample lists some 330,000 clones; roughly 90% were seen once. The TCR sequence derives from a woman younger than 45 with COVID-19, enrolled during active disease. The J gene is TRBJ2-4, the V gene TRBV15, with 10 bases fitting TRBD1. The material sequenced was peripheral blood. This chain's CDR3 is CATSSTDRGGSIQYF. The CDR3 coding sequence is TGTGCCACCAGCAGTACGGACAGGGGGGGTAGTATTCAGTACTTC.